Shown below are 19 T cell receptor beta chains from a single sample sequenced in a study of T cell changes during pregnancy in multiple sclerosis. Data came from immunoSEQ multiplex PCR; TCRdb stores just in-frame clones and leaves some out. In the table there are 25,000 or so clones, 86% of which are singletons. Sequences were derived from CD4+ T cells from peripheral blood mononuclear cells, sampled in the first trimester of pregnancy. The receptors here all came from a female donor in good health, enrolled as a control in a pregnancy study.

This clone was observed once. This sequence joins TRBV11-3 and TRBJ2-5; D is possibly TRBD2 (5 bases). The CDR3 runs 13 residues. Germline V gives CDR1 SGHNT, CDR2 YENEEA. V was clipped by 8 bases and J by 1 base, with 11 bases between them. The CDR3 is CASARGPQETQYF. CDR3 nucleotides: TGTGCCAGCGCGAGAGGGCCCCAAGAGACCCAGTACTTC.

This clone has only a few counts. CDR3 amino acids: CASSLDGGSNSPLHF. In DNA form, the CDR3 reads TGTGCCAGCAGCTTAGACGGGGGTTCGAATTCACCCCTCCACTTT. This sequence joins TRBV11-2 and TRBJ1-6; weak D call: TRBD1 (5 bases). Germline CDR1 reads SGHAT; CDR2 reads FQNNGV. Trimming left V 0 bases short and J 7 bases short, with 10 bases between. The CDR3 is made up of 15 amino acids.

The chain couples TRBV9 to TRBJ2-1, with 9 bases matching TRBD2. J was trimmed by 2 bases and V by 4 bases; bases with no gene match: 10. Germline V lookup: CDR1 SGDLS, CDR2 YYNGEE. This CDR3 contains 17 residues. CDR3 sequence: CASSSRPLAGPYNEQFF. The CDR3 nucleotides are TGTGCCAGCAGCTCCCGGCCCCTAGCGGGGCCCTACAATGAGCAGTTCTTC. Full variable domain (outside the CDR3, taken from reference TRBV9 and TRBJ2-1): DSGVTQTPKHLITATGQRVTLRCSPRSGDLSVYWYQQSLDQGLQFLIQYYNGEERAKGNILERFSAQQFPDLHSELNLSSLELGDSALYFCASSSRPLAGPYNEQFFGPGTRLTVL.

The V gene is TRBV21-1, the J gene TRBJ2-5; the listed D gene, TRBD2, was not tested against the DNA. TRBV21-1 is given as a pseudogene. The CDR3 spans 13 residues. This CDR3 reads CASSKTGGETQYF. The CDR3 coding sequence is TGTGCCAGCAGCAAAACGGGGGGAGAGACCCAGTACTTC.

This CDR3 reads CATRDRAGEKLFF. The CDR3 coding sequence is TGTGCCACCCGAGACAGGGCGGGGGAAAAACTGTTTTTT. This rearrangement joins TRBV25-1 to TRBJ1-4; 7 bases match TRBD1. This CDR3 has 13 residues. Trimming took 10 bases from V and 8 from J; bases not matched to a gene: 10. From germline, CDR1 is MGHDK and CDR2 SYGVNS. Complete variable domain (other parts from reference TRBV25-1 and TRBJ1-4): EADIYQTPRYLVIGTGKKITLECSQTMGHDKMYWYQQDPGMELHLIHYSYGVNSTEKGDLSSESTVSRIRTEHFPLTLESARPSHTSQYLCATRDRAGEKLFFGSGTQLSVL.

This sequence joins TRBV30 and TRBJ1-6; D not certain. Trimming removed 1 base at V and 5 bases at J, with 3 bases between. The CDR3 has 12 amino acids. Germline CDR1 and CDR2: GTSNPN and SVGIG (reference sequence). CDR3 sequence (DNA): TGTGCCTGGAGTGATAATAATTCACCCCTCCACTTT. Protein product: CAWSDNNSPLHF.

The chain carries TRBV7-6 and TRBJ1-2, with D possibly TRBD1 on 6 matching bases. CDR1 is SGHVS and CDR2 is FNYEAQ in the germline V gene. The V and J ends lost 1 base and 8 bases respectively, with 17 bases between them. The CDR3 consists of 15 residues. The CDR3 DNA sequence: TGTGCCAGCAGCTTAGGGGAACCGGGACATCAAGGCTACACCTTC. It encodes CASSLGEPGHQGYTF.

The V and J genes are TRBV18 and TRBJ2-3; tentatively, D is TRBD2 (6 bases). V was trimmed by 8 bases and J by 1 base, leaving 13 bases between them. There are 14 residues in the CDR3. Germline CDR1 reads KGHSH; CDR2 reads LQKENI. The CDR3 reads CASRPGLGTDTQYF. CDR3 DNA sequence: TGTGCCAGCCGACCGGGACTTGGCACAGATACGCAGTATTTT.

The rearrangement joins TRBV25-1 to TRBJ1-2; no firm D call. The CDR3 sequence is 13 residues long. V gave up 2 bases and J gave up 3 bases, with 7 bases separating them. The germline CDR1 and CDR2 sequences are MGHDK and SYGVNS. CDR3: CASSEAGDYGYTF. CDR3 nucleotide sequence: TGTGCCAGCAGTGAAGCAGGCGACTATGGCTACACCTTC.

The chain combines TRBV5-1 with TRBJ2-7, with TRBD2 as a possible D gene (5 bases). V lost 5 bases to trimming and J lost 6 bases, with 18 bases between them. CDR1 and CDR2 (germline): SGHRS, YFSETQ. CDR3 length equals 14 residues. CDR3 DNA sequence: TGCGCCAGCAGTAAGGAGTGGGAGTCTTCCGAGCAGTACTTC. Its protein product is CASSKEWESSEQYF.

The chain recombines TRBV4-1 with TRBJ2-5, with 8 bases that match TRBD1. After removal of 4 bases from V and 4 bases from J, the junction contained 11 bases not matched to a gene. Looked up from germline, CDR1 is MGHRA and CDR2 is YSYEKL. This CDR3 has 16 amino acids. CDR3 amino acids: CASSPGQGTFGETQYF. Written as DNA, the CDR3 is TGCGCCAGCAGCCCTGGACAGGGTACGTTTGGAGAGACCCAGTACTTC.

The rearrangement links TRBV28 to TRBJ1-3; D is uncertain. In germline, CDR1 is MDHEN, CDR2 SYDVKM. The CDR3 extends over 13 amino acids. Trimming took 11 bases from V and 0 from J, leaving 11 bases between them. The CDR3 sequence: CAAEEFSGNTIYF. Written as DNA, the CDR3 is TGTGCCGCCGAGGAGTTCTCTGGAAACACCATATATTTT.

This chain joins TRBV5-4 and TRBJ1-4; D unresolved. The CDR3 is made up of 15 amino acids. Between the trimmed V and J ends, which lost 4 bases and 4 bases, there was a span of 14 bases. Germline CDR1 reads SGHNT; CDR2 reads YYREEE (reference sequence). The CDR3 is CASSGTGGNNEKLFF. CDR3 DNA sequence: TGTGCCAGCAGCGGTACGGGAGGAAATAATGAAAAACTGTTTTTT.

This sequence joins TRBV6-1 and TRBJ2-1; TRBD2 matches at 8 bases. This CDR3 region has 18 residues. CDR1 MNHNS and CDR2 SASEGT come from the germline V gene. J lost 0 bases, V lost 2 bases, and 9 bases had no gene match. CDR3 coding DNA: TGTGCCAGCAGTGAACCCAGGGAGCGGGGGTTCTCCTACAATGAGCAGTTCTTC. Its translation: CASSEPRERGFSYNEQFF.

This clone qualifies as medium-sized. The chain recombines TRBV7-3 with TRBJ2-6; TRBD2 matches 7 bases. The germline gives CDR1 SGHTA, CDR2 FQGTGA. Trimming at V came to 1 base and at J to 2 bases, leaving 5 bases not matched to a gene. CDR3 length: 17 residues. The CDR3 sequence is CASSLNPGGTGANVLTF. CDR3 in DNA: TGTGCCAGCAGCTTAAACCCCGGGGGGACTGGGGCCAACGTCCTGACTTTC.

CDR3 bases: TGTGCCAGCAGCCCTGAGGGACTAGCATACAATGAGCAGTTCTTC. Translation gives CASSPEGLAYNEQFF. V is TRBV7-3 and J is TRBJ2-1, with 9 bases lining up with TRBD2. This CDR3 is 15 amino acids long. The V gene end was trimmed by 5 bases and the J gene end by 4 bases; junction bases not matched to a gene: 6. Looked up from germline, CDR1 is SGHTA and CDR2 is FQGTGA.

This chain links TRBV28 with TRBJ1-1; unclear D gene. The germline V and J ends were trimmed by 7 bases and 0 bases, with 9 bases remaining between them. Germline V CDR1 and CDR2: MDHEN, SYDVKM. This CDR3 is 13 amino acids long. The CDR3 spells CASTDYMNTEAFF. The CDR3 region has the DNA TGTGCCAGCACCGACTATATGAACACTGAAGCTTTCTTT.

The V and J genes are TRBV18 and TRBJ1-5, with D hard to call. V dropped 4 bases and J dropped 2 bases, with 21 bases sitting between them. CDR3 length: 18 amino acids. Germline V CDR1 and CDR2: KGHSH, LQKENI. CDR3 nucleotides: TGTGCCAGCTCACGTCGCGCAGTGGGCCCCGATGGCAATCAGCCCCAGCATTTT. It yields the protein CASSRRAVGPDGNQPQHF.

The chain is built from TRBV9 and TRBJ2-3; tentative D call: TRBD1 (6 bases). The ends were cut back, 3 bases at V and 0 bases at J, with 11 bases in the middle. The CDR3 is made up of 15 amino acids. CDR1 SGDLS and CDR2 YYNGEE come from the germline V gene. The CDR3 spells CASSATGWSTDTQYF. The DNA for the CDR3 is TGTGCCAGCAGCGCGACAGGTTGGAGCACAGATACGCAGTATTTT.